The rows below give T cell receptor beta chains drawn from one sample of a study of OX40 agonist ivuxolimab in advanced cancers. Data came from immunoSEQ multiplex PCR; TCRdb stores just in-frame clones and leaves some out. The table includes tens of thousands of clones, 75% to 90% detected once. Sequenced material: CD4+ or CD8+ T cells sorted from blood, taken in a trial of the OX40 agonist ivuxolimab. All receptors derive from an adult with an advanced solid tumor such as melanoma, head and neck, liver or kidney cancer. Both conserved end residues are part of each CDR3. A D gene is named only where the DNA matches it firmly. For some rows the clone size is stated as once, few or many, or as a class when expanded; others skip it.

few	TRBJ1-4	-	TRBV27	TGTGCCAGCAGTTACGACGGACCTAATGAAAAACTGTTTTTT	CASSYDGPNEKLFF
-	TRBJ1-5	TRBD1	TRBV29-1	TGCAGCGCAGACAACCCCTTGACAGGGGGCACTTTTGGTAATCAGCCCCAGCATTTT	CSADNPLTGGTFGNQPQHF
-	TRBJ2-7	-	TRBV6-1	TGTGCCGCAGGGGAGCCCCACGAGCAGTACTTC	CAAGEPHEQYF
-	TRBJ1-6	-	TRBV28	TGTGCCAGCAGACCAGGACCGAGAAATTCACCCCTCCACTTT	CASRPGPRNSPLHF
-	TRBJ1-6	-	TRBV7-2	TGTGCCAGCAGTCTAGACAGGAGCTCCTATAATTCACCCCTCCACTTT	CASSLDRSSYNSPLHF
-	TRBJ2-5	TRBD2	TRBV4-3	TGCGCCAGCAGCCTGGGACTACAAGAGACCCAGTACTTC	CASSLGLQETQYF
-	TRBJ2-1	-	TRBV9	TGTGCCAGCAGCGTAGAGGGGCAGGCTTACAATGAGCAGTTCTTC	CASSVEGQAYNEQFF
-	TRBJ2-7	-	TRBV20-1	TGCAGTGCTAGAGATTTAGGGCAGTACTTC	CSARDLGQYF
-	TRBJ1-3	-	TRBV4-3	TGCGCCAGCAGCATTGACAGCTCTGGAAACACCATATATTTT	CASSIDSSGNTIYF
-	TRBJ1-6	-	TRBV11-2	TGTGCCAGCAGGGAGGGCAGATATAATTCACCCCTCCACTTT	CASREGRYNSPLHF
-	TRBJ2-2	-	TRBV10-1	TGCGCCAGCAGTTCGACAGCCTCGAACACCGGGGAGCTGTTTTTT	CASSSTASNTGELFF
-	TRBJ1-3	-	TRBV4-1	TGCGCCAGCAGCCAACCTAGGGACGGCTCTGGAAACACCATATATTTT	CASSQPRDGSGNTIYF
-	TRBJ2-7	-	TRBV6-5	TGTGCCAGCAGCGACTTACGCTTTACCTACGAGCAGTACTTC	CASSDLRFTYEQYF
-	TRBJ2-7	-	TRBV28	TGTGCCAGCAGTCGATACGGGATGCCGCCTCAGCAGTACTTC	CASSRYGMPPQQYF
-	TRBJ1-2	-	TRBV27	TGTGCCAGCAGTTTGAGGGCGAGTAACTATGGCTACACCTTC	CASSLRASNYGYTF
-	TRBJ2-3	-	TRBV5-4	TGTGCCAGCAGCTTGGGAAGAAACACAGATACGCAGTATTTT	CASSLGRNTDTQYF
-	TRBJ1-4	TRBD1	TRBV6-5	TGTGCCAGCAATTATGGCAGGGGGCATGGTGAAAAACTGTTTTTT	CASNYGRGHGEKLFF
-	TRBJ2-1	-	TRBV6-1	TGTGCCAGCGGCGGCGTCAGAGTCCACGAGCAGTTCTTC	CASGGVRVHEQFF
-	TRBJ1-5	TRBD1	TRBV7-9	TGTGCCAGCGGCTTAGAACAGGGGGAAGGACAGCCCCAGCATTTT	CASGLEQGEGQPQHF
-	TRBJ1-2	TRBD1	TRBV19	TGTGCCAGTAGTATCGGGGACAGGGCCCTCTATGGCTACACCTTC	CASSIGDRALYGYTF
-	TRBJ2-1	-	TRBV10-3	TGTGCCATCAGTGAGTCTATCGGGGACTTCTACAATGAGCAGTTCTTC	CAISESIGDFYNEQFF
-	TRBJ2-7	-	TRBV5-1	TGCGCCAGCAGCTTGGATTCCTCTACAGGGACCGAGCAGTACTTC	CASSLDSSTGTEQYF
few	TRBJ1-2	-	TRBV28	TGTGCCAGCAGTTTAGGGCGGCGGAACTATGGCTACACCTTC	CASSLGRRNYGYTF
-	TRBJ2-1	TRBD2	TRBV19	TGTGCCAGTAGGCGACTAGCGGGCAGGAGCTCCTACAATGAGCAGTTCTTC	CASRRLAGRSSYNEQFF
-	TRBJ2-1	TRBD2	TRBV5-8	TGTGCCAGCAGCAGAAGACTAGCGAAGTACAATGAGCAGTTCTTC	CASSRRLAKYNEQFF
once	TRBJ2-1	-	TRBV5-1	TGCGCCAGCAGCCGACAGGGTGGAGGGGATGAGCAGTTCTTC	CASSRQGGGDEQFF
-	TRBJ1-4	-	TRBV30	TGTGCCTGGAGTGATGCAACTAATGAAAAACTGTTTTTT	CAWSDATNEKLFF
-	TRBJ1-2	TRBD1	TRBV28	TGTGCCAGCAGACCAATCGGACAGGGTTCCTATGGCTACACCTTC	CASRPIGQGSYGYTF
-	TRBJ1-5	TRBD1	TRBV28	TGTGCCAGCAGTTCTCAGGGGACAGGGAGCGACCAGCCCCAGCATTTT	CASSSQGTGSDQPQHF
-	TRBJ2-2	TRBD2	TRBV2	TGTGCCAGCAGGGCAAGGACTAGCGGAGGCGGGGAGCTGTTTTTT	CASRARTSGGGELFF
-	TRBJ1-4	-	TRBV29-1	TGCAGCGTTGAAGACGGGTTCGAAAAACTGTTTTTT	CSVEDGFEKLFF
once	TRBJ2-5	-	TRBV5-6	TGTGCCAGCAGCTTGGAGGCAGGTGGGGAGACCCAGTACTTC	CASSLEAGGETQYF
-	TRBJ2-1	TRBD2	TRBV6-6	TGTGCCAGCAGAGTTCCCCGGGAGGGATACAATGAGCAGTTCTTC	CASRVPREGYNEQFF